These T cell receptor beta chains were read from a single sample in a study of shared clonotypes between healthy human individuals. Profiled with immunoSEQ multiplex PCR; TCRdb holds only in-frame clones, not every one. The data contain 2 million or so clones, roughly 96% of them singletons. The sequenced sample consisted of naive CD4+ T cells sorted from blood. These receptors originate from a man between 18 and 35 years old in good health. Each CDR3 is given without its conserved first and last residue. The order of the fields is J gene, V gene, CDR3 protein.

J: TRBJ2-1
V: TRBV19
CDR3: ASSIVLGGLYNEQF

J: TRBJ2-5
V: TRBV5-4
CDR3: ASSLPGQGRETQY

J: TRBJ2-5
V: TRBV6-5
CDR3: AGGRGETQY

J: TRBJ1-4
V: TRBV30
CDR3: AWMGGRGATNEKLF

J: TRBJ2-3
V: TRBV15
CDR3: ATSREAGGLTDTQY

J: TRBJ1-2
V: TRBV5-6
CDR3: ASSSTLDRTYT

J: TRBJ1-6
V: TRBV28
CDR3: ASTGTGDYSPLH

J: TRBJ1-6
V: TRBV10-2
CDR3: ASRGQGNSPLH

J: TRBJ1-2
V: TRBV7-8
CDR3: ASSLASTGVKNYGYT

J: TRBJ2-5
V: TRBV5-1
CDR3: ASSLAGTQETQY

J: TRBJ1-2
V: TRBV21-1
CDR3: ASSKETLNYGYT

J: TRBJ1-2
V: TRBV25-1
CDR3: ASSEGGGRVYGYT

J: TRBJ2-7
V: TRBV5-6
CDR3: ASTRDGYEQY

J: TRBJ1-2
V: TRBV6-5
CDR3: ASSYFQGAGGYT

J: TRBJ2-5
V: TRBV27
CDR3: ASSSPGQGGETQY